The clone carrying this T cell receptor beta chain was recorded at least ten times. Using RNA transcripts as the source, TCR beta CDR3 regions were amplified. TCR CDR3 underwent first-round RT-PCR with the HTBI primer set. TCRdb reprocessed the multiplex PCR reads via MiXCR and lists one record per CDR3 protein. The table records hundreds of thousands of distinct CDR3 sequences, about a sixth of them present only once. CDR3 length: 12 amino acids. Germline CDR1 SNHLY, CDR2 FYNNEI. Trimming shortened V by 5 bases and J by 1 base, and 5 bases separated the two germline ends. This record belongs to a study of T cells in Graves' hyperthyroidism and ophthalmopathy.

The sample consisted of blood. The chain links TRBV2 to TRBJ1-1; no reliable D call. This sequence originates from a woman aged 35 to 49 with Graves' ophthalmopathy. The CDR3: CASSQSNTEAFF. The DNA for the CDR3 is TGTGCCAGCAGTCAATCGAACACTGAAGCTTTCTTT.